This T cell receptor (beta chain) was sequenced for a study of vaccination effects on CD4 cells after COVID-19. In the case of this clone: Its specificity is not known.

Sequenced by immunoSEQ multiplex PCR; TCRdb stores in-frame clones only, minus some. Of more than 50,000 clones in the sample, about three quarters were seen once. Following a 10-day culture, CD4+ T cells were purified. Half-medium changes using IL-2 medium occurred on days 3 and 7. The CDR3 is 12 residues long. Germline assignment: CDR1 KGHSH and CDR2 LQKENI. V lost 4 bases, J lost 3 bases, and 4 bases lay in between. Specimen: CD4+ T cells from PBMCs cultured without peptide, collected before COVID-19 vaccination. This receptor was obtained from a human donor who received a COVID-19 vaccine. V usage is TRBV18 and J usage is TRBJ2-1; D is unclear. DNA for the CDR3: TGTGCCAGCTCACACAACTACAATGAGCAGTTCTTC. This translates into CASSHNYNEQFF.